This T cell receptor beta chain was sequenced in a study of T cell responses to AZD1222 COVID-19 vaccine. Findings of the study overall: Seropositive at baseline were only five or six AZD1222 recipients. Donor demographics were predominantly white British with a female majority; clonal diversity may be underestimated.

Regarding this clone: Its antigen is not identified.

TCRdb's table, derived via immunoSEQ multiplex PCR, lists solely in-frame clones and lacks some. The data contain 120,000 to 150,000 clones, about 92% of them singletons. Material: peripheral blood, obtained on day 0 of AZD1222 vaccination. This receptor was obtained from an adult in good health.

The CDR3 DNA reads as TGTGCCATCAGTGAGCGGGGATACGAGCAGTACTTC. This encodes CAISERGYEQYF. The chain couples TRBV10-3 to TRBJ2-7; perhaps TRBD2 as D (5 bases). The CDR3 spans 12 residues. The V gene lost 2 bases and the J gene lost 4 bases, with 6 bases spanning the gap. Germline V gene lookup returns CDR1 ENHRY and CDR2 SYGVKD.